This TCR beta chain was sequenced during a study of blood T cell repertoires in COVID-19. Study-wide background: The United States, Italy and Spain were the sources of the acute and convalescent COVID-19 samples. Sample material is recorded as cDNA or gDNA derived from T cells, B-cell-depleted T cells, or PBMCs.

Authors' data handling: Reference gene primers were amplified, and this amplification served to estimate nucleated cell counts. Method: immunoSEQ multiplex PCR; TCRdb's copy keeps in-frame clones and lacks some. V, J and clone size are those of that table, while D and trimming were read from the DNA. The sample has about 42,000 clones; roughly 92% are singletons. Material for sequencing was peripheral blood. The receptor comes from a man aged 50-59 years with active COVID-19.

The CDR3 sequence: CASSQGPPRGGGAAEAFF. CDR3 DNA sequence: TGTGCCAGCAGCCAAGGGCCCCCACGTGGGGGGGGCGCAGCTGAAGCTTTCTTT. The genes are TRBV3-1 (or the pseudogene TRBV3-2) and TRBJ1-1; TRBD1 might be the D (6 bases). The V gene lost 1 base and the J gene lost 6 bases, with 24 bases spanning the gap. Germline V gene lookup returns CDR1 LGHDT and CDR2 YNNKEL (reference sequence). This CDR3 has 18 amino acids.